These 22 T cell receptor beta chains were all obtained from the same sample, sequenced in a study of cytomegalovirus exposure and HLA in healthy donors. The study ran its PCR with 60 Vbeta and 13 Jbeta primers. Sequencing used immunoSEQ multiplex PCR; TCRdb keeps in-frame clones, though not all of them. The sample carries under 200,000 clones, around 82% recorded once. What was sequenced was PBMCs. These receptors all stem from a boy between 10 and 17 years old in good health and CMV-seronegative.

The chain combines TRBV9 with TRBJ2-7, with 13 bases aligning to TRBD2. J lost 4 bases, V lost 2 bases, and 3 bases had no gene match. Germline V gene lookup returns CDR1 SGDLS and CDR2 YYNGEE. The CDR3 length is 15 residues. CDR3 in DNA: TGTGCCAGCAGCGTTGGGACTAGCGGGACTTACGAGCAGTACTTC. Translating gives CASSVGTSGTYEQYF.

This clone has only a few counts. The V call is TRBV7-2, the J call TRBJ2-2, with 7 bases fitting TRBD2. Germline V gene lookup returns CDR1 SGHTA and CDR2 FQGNSA. V trimming: 1 base; J trimming: 1 base; junction bases outside the gene matches: 9. This CDR3 region has 18 residues. The CDR3 spells CASSLEGSGGGNTGELFF. The CDR3 region has the DNA TGTGCCAGCAGCTTAGAGGGTTCCGGCGGGGGGAACACCGGGGAGCTGTTTTTT.

In regard to this clone: Compared with germline, one end of the junction differs, possibly owing to a read error. This chain joins TRBV7-9 and TRBJ1-1; D not resolved. Per germline, CDR1 SEHNR and CDR2 FQNEAQ (reference sequence). The CDR3 contains 12 residues. In DNA form, the CDR3 reads TGTTCCAGCAGCTCCTATTTTACTGAAGCTTTCTTT. Translating gives CSSSSYFTEAFF.

The genes are TRBV7-3 and TRBJ2-1; perhaps TRBD1 as D (6 bases). The germline CDR1 and CDR2 sequences are SGHTA and FQGTGA. This CDR3 is built from 12 residues. Trimming removed 4 bases at V and 11 bases at J, with 12 bases between. The CDR3 DNA is TGTGCCAGCAGCTGGGGGCAGGGCAAGCAGTTCTTC. Translation gives CASSWGQGKQFF.

This clone was counted only a few times. CDR3 amino acids: CASSQDRDEGIQYF. CDR3 bases: TGCGCCAGCAGCCAAGATCGCGACGAGGGCATTCAGTACTTC. This rearrangement joins TRBV4-3 to TRBJ2-4; tentatively, D is TRBD2 (5 bases). This CDR3 region has 14 residues. Germline CDR1 is LGHNA and CDR2 is YSLEER. Trimming took off 0 bases at V and 9 bases at J, with 12 bases between the two ends.

This clone has only a few counts. The chain links TRBV7-8 to TRBJ1-6; TRBD1 agrees at 7 bases. J was trimmed by 17 bases and V by 5 bases; bases with no gene match: 12. The CDR3 runs 13 residues. CDR1 is SGHVS, CDR2 FQNEAQ, per germline. For the CDR3, the DNA is TGTGCCAGCAGCCATGACAGGGTTCAAGCCGTCCACTTT. As protein: CASSHDRVQAVHF. Full variable domain (rest looked up from reference TRBV7-8 and TRBJ1-6): GAGVSQSPRYKVAKRGQDVALRCDPISGHVSLFWYQQALGQGPEFLTYFQNEAQLDKSGLPSDRFFAERPEGSVSTLKIQRTQQEDSAVYLCASSHDRVQAVHFGNGTRLTVT.

The rearrangement links TRBV9 to TRBJ2-1, with TRBD1 matching 10 bases. V shed 2 bases, J shed 8 bases, and the junction held 7 bases outside the gene matches. The length of the CDR3 is 15 residues. Germline lookup yields CDR1 SGDLS and CDR2 YYNGEE. CDR3 sequence: CASSVGGTGVDEQFF. The CDR3 nucleotides are TGTGCCAGCAGCGTCGGAGGGACAGGGGTCGATGAGCAGTTCTTC.

The chain carries TRBV7-2 and TRBJ1-6; D uncertain. V was trimmed by 3 bases and J by 9 bases, leaving 3 bases between them. Germline assignment: CDR1 SGHTA and CDR2 FQGNSA. This CDR3 comprises 11 residues. CDR3 nucleotide sequence: TGTGCCAGCAGCTTGAGTTCACCCCTCCACTTT. Translated: CASSLSSPLHF. Complete variable domain (other parts from reference TRBV7-2 and TRBJ1-6): GAGVSQSPSNKVTEKGKDVELRCDPISGHTALYWYRQSLGQGLEFLIYFQGNSAPDKSGLPSDRFSAERTGGSVSTLTIQRTQQEDSAVYLCASSLSSPLHFGNGTRLTVT.

The chain carries TRBV10-3 and TRBJ2-5, with TRBD2 matching 8 bases. V lost 6 bases to trimming and J lost 2 bases; unmatched junction nucleotides: 5. The germline CDR1 and CDR2 sequences are ENHRY and SYGVKD. CDR3 length: 14 residues. The CDR3 spells CAIREAGVQETQYF. The CDR3 nucleotides read TGTGCCATCAGAGAAGCGGGGGTTCAAGAGACCCAGTACTTC.

This chain links TRBV9 with TRBJ2-2; D remains unclear. CDR1 SGDLS and CDR2 YYNGEE come from the germline V gene. V gave up 0 bases and J gave up 5 bases, with 11 bases separating them. This CDR3 is built from 15 residues. The CDR3 protein is CASSVATRRTGELFF. For the CDR3, the DNA is TGTGCCAGCAGCGTAGCTACGAGGCGAACCGGGGAGCTGTTTTTT.

The genes are TRBV15 and TRBJ2-1; D is unresolved. V lost 0 bases to trimming and J lost 10 bases, with 13 bases between them. The length of the CDR3 is 14 residues. Germline assignment: CDR1 LNHNV and CDR2 YYDKDF (reference sequence). The CDR3: CATSRDPGPREQFF. CDR3 DNA sequence: TGTGCCACCAGCAGAGATCCGGGTCCGAGGGAGCAGTTCTTC. Full variable domain (outside the CDR3, taken from reference TRBV15 and TRBJ2-1): DAMVIQNPRYQVTQFGKPVTLSCSQTLNHNVMYWYQQKSSQAPKLLFHYYDKDFNNEADTPDNFQSRRPNTSFCFLDIRSPGLGDTAMYLCATSRDPGPREQFFGPGTRLTVL.

J is TRBJ2-2 and V is TRBV7-2, with D maybe TRBD2 (6 bases). The CDR3 extends over 15 amino acids. Germline V gene sequence: CDR1 SGHTA, CDR2 FQGNSA. Trimming cost V 2 bases and J 8 bases, with 15 bases left between them. The CDR3 sequence: CASSLLGGDSGELFF. The DNA of the CDR3 is TGTGCCAGCAGCTTATTAGGAGGGGACTCAGGGGAGCTGTTTTTT.

The rearrangement links TRBV4-3 to TRBJ2-1; D is possibly TRBD2 (5 bases). The V end was cut by 0 bases, the J end by 0 bases, with 9 bases between. The CDR3 extends over 16 amino acids. Looked up from germline, CDR1 is LGHNA and CDR2 is YSLEER. The DNA of the CDR3 is TGCGCCAGCAGCCAAGATCTCGAGGGCTCCTACAATGAGCAGTTCTTC. Its protein product is CASSQDLEGSYNEQFF.

V and J are TRBV5-4 and TRBJ2-7; possibly TRBD2 for D (6 bases). Germline CDR1 reads SGHNT; CDR2 reads YYREEE (reference sequence). This CDR3 is built from 12 residues. The V gene lost 4 bases and the J gene lost 6 bases, with 11 bases spanning the gap. CDR3 amino acids: CASSPGEAEQYF. CDR3 nucleotides: TGTGCCAGCAGCCCCGGGGAGGCCGAGCAGTACTTC.

This chain uses TRBV7-8 with TRBJ2-7; 8 nucleotides agree with TRBD1. Germline V gives CDR1 SGHVS, CDR2 FQNEAQ. V lost 1 base and J lost 3; bases outside the gene matches: 8. The CDR3 consists of 16 residues. CDR3 region: CASSLVGRGRYYEQYF. The CDR3 DNA reads TGTGCCAGCAGCTTAGTTGGCAGGGGGCGATACTACGAGCAGTACTTC.

The CDR3 nucleotides read TGTGCCAGCAGCTTAGCGAGGGCGGGGTACGAGCAGTACTTC. Translation gives CASSLARAGYEQYF. The chain combines TRBV7-6 with TRBJ2-7; possible D gene TRBD2, 6 bases. CDR3 length equals 14 residues. From germline, CDR1 is SGHVS and CDR2 FNYEAQ. Between the trimmed V and J ends, which lost 0 bases and 4 bases, there was a span of 10 bases.

The chain has TRBV27 and TRBJ1-2, with D hard to call. Trimming removed 3 bases at V and 1 base at J, with 6 bases between. The CDR3 spans 13 residues. Germline assignment: CDR1 MNHEY and CDR2 SMNVEV (reference sequence). The CDR3 sequence is CASSLTGNYGYTF. CDR3 bases: TGTGCCAGCAGTTTGACGGGTAACTATGGCTACACCTTC.

The V call is TRBV5-4, the J call TRBJ1-6; 11 bases agree with TRBD1. CDR1 is SGHNT and CDR2 is YYREEE in the germline V gene (reference sequence). The CDR3 spans 15 residues. V was clipped by 4 bases and J by 10 bases; unmatched bases: 7. The CDR3 DNA sequence: TGTGCCAGCAGCGCCGGGACAGGGGGTAAATCACCCCTCCACTTT. This codes for CASSAGTGGKSPLHF. Complete variable domain (other parts from reference TRBV5-4 and TRBJ1-6): ETGVTQSPTHLIKTRGQQVTLRCSSQSGHNTVSWYQQALGQGPQFIFQYYREEENGRGNFPPRFSGLQFPNYSSELNVNALELDDSALYLCASSAGTGGKSPLHFGNGTRLTVT.

This clone is a singleton in its sample. In DNA, the CDR3 is TGTGCCAGCAGCCCCATGGGGGGACGGACTGAAGCTTTCTTT. This gives the protein CASSPMGGRTEAFF. This chain joins TRBV7-2 and TRBJ1-1; D is perhaps TRBD1 (5 bases). Germline V lookup: CDR1 SGHTA, CDR2 FQGNSA. This CDR3 has 14 amino acids. The V and J ends lost 5 bases and 5 bases respectively, with 15 bases between them.

The chain is built from TRBV6-1 and TRBJ1-2, with D possibly TRBD1 on 5 matching bases. Between the trimmed V and J ends, which lost 10 bases and 4 bases, there was a span of 16 bases. From germline, CDR1 is MNHNS and CDR2 SASEGT. The CDR3 is 13 amino acids. The CDR3 nucleotides read TGTGCCATTCAGGGTCTTCGCGTCTATGGCTACACCTTC. This encodes CAIQGLRVYGYTF.

The V call is TRBV9, the J call TRBJ1-1, with D unresolved. The germline V gene has CDR1 SGDLS and CDR2 YYNGEE. Trimming stripped 0 bases from V and 4 bases from J, with 10 bases between. This CDR3 spans 14 amino acids. The CDR3 bases are TGTGCCAGCAGCGTAGCTGTTAGAGGCACTGAAGCTTTCTTT. Protein product: CASSVAVRGTEAFF.

The chain employs TRBV5-1 and TRBJ2-7, with TRBD1 matching 7 bases. Germline assignment: CDR1 SGHRS and CDR2 YFSETQ. The CDR3 covers 18 residues. V lost 0 bases to trimming and J lost 2 bases; unmatched junction nucleotides: 14. CDR3 region: CASSLVRRTGRAAYEQYF. For the CDR3, the DNA is TGCGCCAGCAGCTTGGTCCGCCGGACAGGCCGGGCCGCCTACGAGCAGTACTTC.